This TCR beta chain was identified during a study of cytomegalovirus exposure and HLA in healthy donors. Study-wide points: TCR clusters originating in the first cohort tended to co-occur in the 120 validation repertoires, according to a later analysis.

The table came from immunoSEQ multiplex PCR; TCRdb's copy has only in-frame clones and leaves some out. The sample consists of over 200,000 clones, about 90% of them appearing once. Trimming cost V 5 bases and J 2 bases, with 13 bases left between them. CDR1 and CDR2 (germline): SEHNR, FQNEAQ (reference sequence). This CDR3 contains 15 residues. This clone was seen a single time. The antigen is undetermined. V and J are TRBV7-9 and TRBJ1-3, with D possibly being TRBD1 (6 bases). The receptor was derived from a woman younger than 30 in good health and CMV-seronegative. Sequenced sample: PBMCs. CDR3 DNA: TGTGCCAGCAGCAGTGACAGGTCCCCTGGAAACACCATATATTTT. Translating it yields CASSSDRSPGNTIYF.